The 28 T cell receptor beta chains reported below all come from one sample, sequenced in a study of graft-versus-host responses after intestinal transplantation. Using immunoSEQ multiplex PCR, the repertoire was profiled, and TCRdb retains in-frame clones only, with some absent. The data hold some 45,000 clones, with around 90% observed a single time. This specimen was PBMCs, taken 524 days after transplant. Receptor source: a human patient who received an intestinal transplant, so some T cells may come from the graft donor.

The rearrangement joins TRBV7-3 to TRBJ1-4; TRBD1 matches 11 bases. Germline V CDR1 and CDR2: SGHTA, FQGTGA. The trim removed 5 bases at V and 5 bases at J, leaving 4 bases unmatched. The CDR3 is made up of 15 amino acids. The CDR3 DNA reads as TGTGCCAGCAGCCCGGGGACAGGGGGAAATGAAAAACTGTTTTTT. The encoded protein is CASSPGTGGNEKLFF. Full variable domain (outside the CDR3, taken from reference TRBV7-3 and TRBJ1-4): GAGVSQTPSNKVTEKGKYVELRCDPISGHTALYWYRQSLGQGPEFLIYFQGTGAADDSGLPNDRFFAVRPEGSVSTLKIQRTERGDSAVYLCASSPGTGGNEKLFFGSGTQLSVL.

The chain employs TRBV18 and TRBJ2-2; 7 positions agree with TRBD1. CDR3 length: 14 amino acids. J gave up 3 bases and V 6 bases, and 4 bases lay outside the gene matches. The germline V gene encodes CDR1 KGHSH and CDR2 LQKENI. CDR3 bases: TGTGCCAGCTCGAGGGGGCAGGACACCGGGGAGCTGTTTTTT. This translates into CASSRGQDTGELFF.

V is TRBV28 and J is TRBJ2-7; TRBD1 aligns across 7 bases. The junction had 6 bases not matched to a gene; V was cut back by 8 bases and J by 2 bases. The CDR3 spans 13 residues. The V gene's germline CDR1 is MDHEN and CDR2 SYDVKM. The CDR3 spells CASLGQPTYEQYF. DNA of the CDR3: TGTGCCAGCCTGGGACAGCCAACCTACGAGCAGTACTTC.

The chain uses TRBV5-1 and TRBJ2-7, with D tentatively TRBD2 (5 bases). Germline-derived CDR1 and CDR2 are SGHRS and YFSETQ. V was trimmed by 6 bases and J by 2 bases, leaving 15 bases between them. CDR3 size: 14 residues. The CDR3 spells CASTLREFAYEQYF. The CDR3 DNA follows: TGCGCCAGCACCCTGAGGGAATTTGCCTACGAGCAGTACTTC.

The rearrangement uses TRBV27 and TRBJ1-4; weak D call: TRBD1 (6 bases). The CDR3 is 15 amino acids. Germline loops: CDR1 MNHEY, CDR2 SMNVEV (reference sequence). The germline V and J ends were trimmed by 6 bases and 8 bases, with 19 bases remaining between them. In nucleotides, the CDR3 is TGTGCCAGCAGGTCCGCCGGGACAATAGAGGAAAAACTGTTTTTT. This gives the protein CASRSAGTIEEKLFF.

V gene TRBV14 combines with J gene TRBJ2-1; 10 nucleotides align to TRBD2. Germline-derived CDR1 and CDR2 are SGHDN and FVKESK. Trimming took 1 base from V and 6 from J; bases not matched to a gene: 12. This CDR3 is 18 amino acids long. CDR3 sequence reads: CASSQGGGLAGVGNEQFF. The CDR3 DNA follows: TGTGCCAGCAGCCAAGGAGGAGGTCTAGCGGGAGTCGGCAATGAGCAGTTCTTC.

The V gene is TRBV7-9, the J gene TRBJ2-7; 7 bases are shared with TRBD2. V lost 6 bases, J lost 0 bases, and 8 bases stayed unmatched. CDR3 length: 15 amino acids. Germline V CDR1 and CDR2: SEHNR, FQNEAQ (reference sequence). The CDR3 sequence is CASSQTSDSSYEQYF. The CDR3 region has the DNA TGTGCCAGCAGTCAAACTAGCGACAGCTCCTACGAGCAGTACTTC.

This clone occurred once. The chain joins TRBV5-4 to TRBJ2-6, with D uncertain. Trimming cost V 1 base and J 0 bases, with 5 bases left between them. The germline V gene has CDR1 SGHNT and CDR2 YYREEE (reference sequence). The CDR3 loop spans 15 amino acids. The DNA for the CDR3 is TGTGCCAGCAGCTTGTATAGCTCTGGGGCCAACGTCCTGACTTTC. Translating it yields CASSLYSSGANVLTF.

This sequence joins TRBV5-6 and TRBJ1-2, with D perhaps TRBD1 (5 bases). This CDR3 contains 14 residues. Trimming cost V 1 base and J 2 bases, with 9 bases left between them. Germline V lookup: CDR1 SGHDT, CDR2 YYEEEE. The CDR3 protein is CASSLMGGNYGYTF. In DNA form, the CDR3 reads TGTGCCAGCAGCTTGATGGGGGGAAACTATGGCTACACCTTC.

The CDR3 loop reads CASSYSGDTQYF. The CDR3 DNA reads as TGTGCCAGCAGTTACTCTGGAGATACGCAGTATTTT. The V and J genes are TRBV6-6 and TRBJ2-3; D is unclear. This CDR3 is 12 amino acids long. Trimming removed 0 bases at V and 5 bases at J, with 3 bases between. Germline CDR1 is MNHNY and CDR2 is SVGAGI (reference sequence).

In DNA, the CDR3 is TGTGCCAGCAGCTTGGCCCTGGGACTAGCGGGAGGGGGTGAGCAGTTCTTC. It translates to CASSLALGLAGGGEQFF. The rearrangement uses TRBV11-2 and TRBJ2-1; TRBD2 matches at 16 bases. Germline assignment: CDR1 SGHAT and CDR2 FQNNGV. The CDR3 runs to 17 residues. Trimming at V came to 3 bases and at J to 9 bases, leaving 8 bases not matched to a gene.

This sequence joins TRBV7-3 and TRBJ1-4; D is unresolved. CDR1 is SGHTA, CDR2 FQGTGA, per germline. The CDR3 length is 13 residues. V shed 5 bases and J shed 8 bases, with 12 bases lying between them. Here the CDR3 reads CASSTGIGEKLFF. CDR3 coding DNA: TGTGCCAGCAGCACCGGGATAGGAGAAAAACTGTTTTTT.

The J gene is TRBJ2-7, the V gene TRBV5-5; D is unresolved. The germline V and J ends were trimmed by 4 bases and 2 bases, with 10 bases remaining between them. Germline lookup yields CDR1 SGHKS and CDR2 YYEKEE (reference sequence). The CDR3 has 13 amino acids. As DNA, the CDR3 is TGTGCCAGCAGCCCGCCCCAACCCTACGAGCAGTACTTC. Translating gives CASSPPQPYEQYF.

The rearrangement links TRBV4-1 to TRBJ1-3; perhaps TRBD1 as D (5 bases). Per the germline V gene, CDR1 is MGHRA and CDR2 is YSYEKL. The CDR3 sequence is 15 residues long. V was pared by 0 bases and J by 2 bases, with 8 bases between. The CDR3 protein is CASSQEGLTGNTIYF. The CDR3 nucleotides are TGCGCCAGCAGCCAAGAGGGACTTACTGGAAACACCATATATTTT.

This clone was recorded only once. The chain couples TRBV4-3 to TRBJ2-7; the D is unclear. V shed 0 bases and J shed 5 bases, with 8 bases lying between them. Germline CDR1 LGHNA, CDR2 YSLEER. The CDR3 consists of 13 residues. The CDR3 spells CASSQDLPDEQYF. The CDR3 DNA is TGCGCCAGCAGCCAAGATCTCCCAGACGAGCAGTACTTC.

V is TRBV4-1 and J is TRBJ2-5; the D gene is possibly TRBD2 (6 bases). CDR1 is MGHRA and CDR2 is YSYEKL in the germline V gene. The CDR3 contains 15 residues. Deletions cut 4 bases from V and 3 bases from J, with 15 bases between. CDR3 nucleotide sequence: TGCGCCAGCAGCCCCCGGGTGGGCGGGGAAGAGACCCAGTACTTC. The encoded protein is CASSPRVGGEETQYF.

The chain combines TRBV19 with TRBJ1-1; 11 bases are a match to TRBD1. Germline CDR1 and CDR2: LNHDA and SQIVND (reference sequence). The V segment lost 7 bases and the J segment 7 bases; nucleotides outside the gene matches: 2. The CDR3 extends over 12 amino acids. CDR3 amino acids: CASKGQGGEAFF. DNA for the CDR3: TGTGCCAGTAAGGGACAGGGGGGTGAAGCTTTCTTT. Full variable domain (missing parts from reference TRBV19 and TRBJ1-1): DGGITQSPKYLFRKEGQNVTLSCEQNLNHDAMYWYRQDPGQGLRLIYYSQIVNDFQKGDIAEGYSVSREKKESFPLTVTSAQKNPTAFYLCASKGQGGEAFFGQGTRLTVV.

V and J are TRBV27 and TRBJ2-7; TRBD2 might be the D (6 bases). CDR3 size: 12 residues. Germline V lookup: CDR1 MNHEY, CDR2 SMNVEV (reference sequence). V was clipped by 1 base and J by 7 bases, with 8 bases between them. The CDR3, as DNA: TGTGCCAGCAGTTTATGGGCGGGAGAGCAGTACTTC. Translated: CASSLWAGEQYF.

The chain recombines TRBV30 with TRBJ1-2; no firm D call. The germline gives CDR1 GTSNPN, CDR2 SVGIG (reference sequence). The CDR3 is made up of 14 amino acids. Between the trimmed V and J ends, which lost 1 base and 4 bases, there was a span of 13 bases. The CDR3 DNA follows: TGTGCCTGGAGTGACCTTACGAACCTCTATGGCTACACCTTC. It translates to CAWSDLTNLYGYTF.

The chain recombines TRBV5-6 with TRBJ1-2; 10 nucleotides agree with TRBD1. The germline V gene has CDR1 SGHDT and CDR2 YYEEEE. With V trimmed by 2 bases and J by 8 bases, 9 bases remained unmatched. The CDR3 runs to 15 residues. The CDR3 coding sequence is TGTGCCAGCAGCTTTGGGACAGGGGTATCAGACGGCTACACCTTC. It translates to CASSFGTGVSDGYTF.

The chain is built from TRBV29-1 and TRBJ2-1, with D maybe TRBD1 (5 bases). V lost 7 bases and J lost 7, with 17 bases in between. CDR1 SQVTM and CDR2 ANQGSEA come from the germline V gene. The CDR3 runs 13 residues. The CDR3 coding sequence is TGCAGCGCTGTCCTCTCAGGGTCTAATGAGCAGTTCTTC. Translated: CSAVLSGSNEQFF.

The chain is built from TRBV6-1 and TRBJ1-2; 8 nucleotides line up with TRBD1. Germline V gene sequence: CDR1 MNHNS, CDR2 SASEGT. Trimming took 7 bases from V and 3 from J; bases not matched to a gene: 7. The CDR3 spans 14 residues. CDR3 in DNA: TGTGCCAGCATTATGGACAGGGCCGACTATGGCTACACCTTC. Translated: CASIMDRADYGYTF.

DNA for the CDR3: TGTGCCAGCAGCGCTAGCGGGACAGGGAACTACGAGCAGTACTTC. As protein: CASSASGTGNYEQYF. V and J are TRBV11-3 and TRBJ2-7; D may be TRBD1 or TRBD2 (9 bases each). The germline V gene encodes CDR1 SGHNT and CDR2 YENEEA. This CDR3 comprises 15 residues. V was clipped by 5 bases and J by 3 bases, with 17 bases between them.

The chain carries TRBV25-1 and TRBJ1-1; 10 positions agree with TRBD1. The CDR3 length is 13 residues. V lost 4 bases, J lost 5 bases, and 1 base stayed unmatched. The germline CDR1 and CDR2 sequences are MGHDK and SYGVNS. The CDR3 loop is CASSGQGATEAFF. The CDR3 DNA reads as TGTGCCAGCAGTGGACAGGGGGCAACTGAAGCTTTCTTT.

CDR3 DNA: TGCGCCAGCAGCCAAGAAGCTTGGGGGGAACTGTTTTTT. It is translated as CASSQEAWGELFF. This chain links TRBV4-3 with TRBJ1-4, with D possibly being TRBD1 (5 bases). With 0 bases removed from V and 12 bases from J, the gap between germline ends came to 11 bases. Germline V CDR1 and CDR2: LGHNA, YSLEER. The CDR3 sequence is 13 residues long.

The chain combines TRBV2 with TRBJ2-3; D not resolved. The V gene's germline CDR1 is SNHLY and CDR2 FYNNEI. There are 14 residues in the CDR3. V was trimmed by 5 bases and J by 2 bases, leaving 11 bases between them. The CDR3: CASSILENTDTQYF. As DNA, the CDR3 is TGTGCCAGCAGTATCCTAGAAAACACAGATACGCAGTATTTT.

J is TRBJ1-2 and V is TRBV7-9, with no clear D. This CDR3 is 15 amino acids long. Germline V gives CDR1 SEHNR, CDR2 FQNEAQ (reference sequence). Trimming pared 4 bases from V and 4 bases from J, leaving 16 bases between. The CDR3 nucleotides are TGTGCCAGCAGCTCCCCTCTGGAGGGATTCTATGGCTACACCTTC. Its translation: CASSSPLEGFYGYTF.

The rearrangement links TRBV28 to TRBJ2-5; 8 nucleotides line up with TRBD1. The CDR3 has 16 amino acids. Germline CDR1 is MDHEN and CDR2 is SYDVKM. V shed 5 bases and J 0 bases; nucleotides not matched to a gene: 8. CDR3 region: CASSAPGQVYQETQYF. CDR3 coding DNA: TGTGCCAGCAGTGCGCCGGGACAGGTCTACCAAGAGACCCAGTACTTC.